These T cell receptor beta chains were read from a single sample in a study of cytomegalovirus exposure and HLA in healthy donors. Sequenced by immunoSEQ multiplex PCR; TCRdb stores in-frame clones only, minus some. In the table there are fewer than 150,000 clones, around 90% of which are singletons. Sequencing was done on a sample of PBMCs. Source of these receptors: a woman aged 18-35 years in good health and CMV-seropositive. The CDR3 runs from the conserved cysteine through the conserved F or W. D genes are given only for firm matches. Only some rows state a clone size, as once, few, many or a class for expanded clones.

v_gene	j_gene	abundance	d_gene	CDR3nt	CDR3aa
TRBV15	TRBJ2-3	NA	TRBD2	TGTGCCACCAGCAGACTAGCGGGAGGGCCAGATACGCAGTATTTT	CATSRLAGGPDTQYF
TRBV7-2	TRBJ2-1	NA	TRBD2	TGTGCCAGCAGCTCAACTAGCGGGGGGGCCTATGAGCAGTTCTTC	CASSSTSGGAYEQFF
TRBV28	TRBJ2-7	NA	TRBD1	TGTGCCAGCAGTTCCGGACAGGGCAACGAGCAGTACTTC	CASSSGQGNEQYF
TRBV18	TRBJ1-3	NA	NA	TGTGCCAGCTCACCACCGTCCGTTCCTGGAAACACCATATATTTT	CASSPPSVPGNTIYF
TRBV7-9	TRBJ2-1	once	NA	TGTGCCAGCAGCTTGATTCAGGGGCTGGGGATACATGAGCAGTTCTTC	CASSLIQGLGIHEQFF
TRBV15	TRBJ2-2	few	NA	TGTGCCACCAGCAGAGATCGGACAAACACCGGGGAGCTGTTTTTT	CATSRDRTNTGELFF
TRBV5-1	TRBJ2-3	NA	TRBD2	TGCGCCAGCAGCTTGGATGGTGAGACTAGCGAGTATTTT	CASSLDGETSEYF
TRBV7-9	TRBJ1-3	NA	NA	TGTGCCAGCAGCTTTCAGGGAACGCAAGCTGGAAACACCATATATTTT	CASSFQGTQAGNTIYF
TRBV4-1	TRBJ1-4	NA	TRBD1	TGCGCCAGCAGCCAAGATGGGATCGGGACAGGGAATTTT	CASSQDGIGTGNF
TRBV29-1	TRBJ2-1	NA	TRBD2	TGCAGCGTGGACCAGACTAGCGGGAGGGCCGCTGAGAACAATGAGCAGTTCTTC	CSVDQTSGRAAENNEQFF
TRBV5-6	TRBJ1-4	NA	NA	TGTGCCAGCAGCGGACAAACTAATGAAAAACTGTTTTTT	CASSGQTNEKLFF
TRBV2	TRBJ1-2	NA	NA	TGTGCCAGCAGTGAAGCTTTCAGGGGCTACTATGGCTACACCTTC	CASSEAFRGYYGYTF
TRBV11-1	TRBJ2-5	NA	TRBD2	TGTGCCAGCAGCTCCAGCGGGGTTGGGGCCCAGTACTTC	CASSSSGVGAQYF
TRBV6-1	TRBJ2-7	NA	TRBD1	TGTGCCAGCAAACCGGGACAGGGCTCCTACGAGCAGTACTTC	CASKPGQGSYEQYF
TRBV7-6	TRBJ1-2	NA	NA	TGTGCCAGCAGCTTAGCAGGGGATGGCTACACCTTC	CASSLAGDGYTF
TRBV25-1	TRBJ2-3	NA	TRBD1	TGTGCCAGCAGCCAGGGGGCGGGGGATACGCAGTATTTT	CASSQGAGDTQYF
TRBV5-4	TRBJ2-1	NA	NA	TGTGCCAGCAGGGTTGGAGCGGCCGTCGACAATGAGCAGTTCTTC	CASRVGAAVDNEQFF
TRBV6-5	TRBJ2-1	NA	NA	TGTGCCAGCAGAGAGACCCACAGGGAAGCGCAGTTCTTC	CASRETHREAQFF
TRBV7-9	TRBJ2-1	NA	TRBD2	TGTGCCAGCAGCTTATGGGCTAGCGGGGGGGCCTTCGATGAGCAGTTCTTC	CASSLWASGGAFDEQFF
TRBV14	TRBJ1-4	once	TRBD1	TGTGCCAGCAGCCAAGAACCGGGACAGGGGGATTCGGAACTGTTTTTT	CASSQEPGQGDSELFF
TRBV27	TRBJ2-5	NA	TRBD1	TGTGCCAGCAGTTTATCGATTAGGGGGCAGGGCGAAGAGACCCAGTACTTC	CASSLSIRGQGEETQYF
TRBV18	TRBJ1-1	NA	NA	TGTGCCAGCTCACCCAGGGACTCCAGGAACACTGAAGCTTTCTTT	CASSPRDSRNTEAFF
TRBV9	TRBJ1-1	NA	NA	TGTGCCAGCAGCGTAGTTGAGGGTAAAGCTTTCTTT	CASSVVEGKAFF
TRBV6-5	TRBJ1-3	NA	NA	TGTGCCAGCAGTTCCGACAGGCTTCGAAACACCATATATTTT	CASSSDRLRNTIYF
TRBV25-1	TRBJ1-4	NA	NA	TGTGCCAGCAGTGACGGGGGTCTTTGGCTGTTTTTT	CASSDGGLWLFF
TRBV10-3	TRBJ2-7	NA	NA	TGTGCCTTCAAGGGGGACCTGGACGAGCAGTACTTC	CAFKGDLDEQYF
TRBV5-1	TRBJ1-2	NA	NA	TGCGCCAGCAGCGACAGCCTCTATGGCTACACCTTC	CASSDSLYGYTF
TRBV10-3	TRBJ1-5	once	NA	TGTGCCACCGGGCGGGGGAATCAGCCCCAGCATTTT	CATGRGNQPQHF
TRBV5-1	TRBJ2-3	NA	NA	TGCGCCAGCCGTCCAATCACGGGAGATACGCAGTATTTT	CASRPITGDTQYF
TRBV9	TRBJ1-3	NA	NA	TGTGCCAGCAGCGTAAAAGGGGCTGGCTCTGGAAACACCATATATTTT	CASSVKGAGSGNTIYF
TRBV2	TRBJ2-3	once	NA	TGTGCCAGCAATGCTCAGGGAGATACGCAGTATTTT	CASNAQGDTQYF
TRBV28	TRBJ2-4	NA	TRBD2	TGTGCCAGCAGTTTTTTGCAGGGAGGGTGGTACTTC	CASSFLQGGWYF